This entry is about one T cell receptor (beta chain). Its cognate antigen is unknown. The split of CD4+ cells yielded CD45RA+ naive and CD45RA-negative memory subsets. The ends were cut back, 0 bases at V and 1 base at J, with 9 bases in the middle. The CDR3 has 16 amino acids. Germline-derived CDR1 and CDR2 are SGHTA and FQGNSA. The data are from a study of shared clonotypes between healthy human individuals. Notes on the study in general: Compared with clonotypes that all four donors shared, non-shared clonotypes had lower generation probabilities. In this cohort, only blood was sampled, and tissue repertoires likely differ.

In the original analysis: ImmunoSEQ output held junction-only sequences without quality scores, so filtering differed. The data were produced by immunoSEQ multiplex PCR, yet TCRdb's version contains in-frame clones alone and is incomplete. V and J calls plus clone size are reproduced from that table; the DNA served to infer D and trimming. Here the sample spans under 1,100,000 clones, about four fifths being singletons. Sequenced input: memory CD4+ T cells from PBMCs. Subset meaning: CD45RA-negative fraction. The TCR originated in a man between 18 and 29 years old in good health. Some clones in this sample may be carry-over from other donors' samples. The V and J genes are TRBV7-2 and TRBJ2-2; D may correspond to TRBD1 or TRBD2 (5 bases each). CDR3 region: CASSLAGRKNTGELFF. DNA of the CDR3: TGTGCCAGCAGCTTAGCGGGACGGAAGAACACCGGGGAGCTGTTTTTT.